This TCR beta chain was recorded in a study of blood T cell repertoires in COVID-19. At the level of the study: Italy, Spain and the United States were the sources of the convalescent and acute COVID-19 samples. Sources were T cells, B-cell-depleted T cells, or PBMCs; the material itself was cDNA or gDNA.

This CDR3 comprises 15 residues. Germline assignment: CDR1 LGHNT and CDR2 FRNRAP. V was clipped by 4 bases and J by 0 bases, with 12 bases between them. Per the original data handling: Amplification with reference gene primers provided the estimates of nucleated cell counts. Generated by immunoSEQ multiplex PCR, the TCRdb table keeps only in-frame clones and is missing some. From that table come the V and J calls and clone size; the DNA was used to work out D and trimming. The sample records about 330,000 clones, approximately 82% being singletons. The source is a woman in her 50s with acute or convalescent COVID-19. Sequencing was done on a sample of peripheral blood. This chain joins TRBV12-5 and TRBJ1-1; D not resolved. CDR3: CASGSRRGMNTEAFF. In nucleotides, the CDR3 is TGTGCTAGTGGTTCCCGCCGAGGCATGAACACTGAAGCTTTCTTT.